This is a list of T cell receptor beta chains from one sample in a study of blood T cell repertoires in COVID-19. The method was immunoSEQ multiplex PCR; TCRdb's version includes in-frame clones alone and lacks a portion of them. The data show approximately 180,000 clones, around 82% seen once. Input material: PBMCs or T cells enriched from blood (not recorded which). The receptor source for this set is a woman in her forties or fifties with acute COVID-19. The CDR3 runs from the conserved cysteine through the conserved F or W. The order of the fields is CDR3 DNA, CDR3 protein, clone size, J gene, CDR3 length, V gene, D gene. D genes are given only for firm matches. Clone size is shown for a subset of rows, as once, few, many or a class of expanded clone.

CDR3 DNA: TGTGCCACCAGCAGAGACAGGGAAGGATCACCCCTCCACTTT; CDR3 protein: CATSRDREGSPLHF; clone size: -; J gene: TRBJ1-6; CDR3 length: 14; V gene: TRBV15; D gene: -
CDR3 DNA: TGTGCCAGCAGCTTGGCCGGCAGGCCCAATCAGCCCCAGCATTTT; CDR3 protein: CASSLAGRPNQPQHF; clone size: -; J gene: TRBJ1-5; CDR3 length: 15; V gene: TRBV5-5; D gene: -
CDR3 DNA: TGTGCCAGCAGCTTAGAAAGACTAGCCGTTGAGCAGTTCTTC; CDR3 protein: CASSLERLAVEQFF; clone size: -; J gene: TRBJ2-1; CDR3 length: 14; V gene: TRBV7-6; D gene: TRBD2
CDR3 DNA: TGTGCTAGCAGCTCCGGACCGGGACAGGGCAATGAGCAGTTCTTC; CDR3 protein: CASSSGPGQGNEQFF; clone size: -; J gene: TRBJ2-1; CDR3 length: 15; V gene: TRBV7-7; D gene: TRBD1
CDR3 DNA: TGTGCCAGCACCTCATCCTCCGGGACAAGGGTATTCTTC; CDR3 protein: CASTSSSGTRVFF; clone size: -; J gene: TRBJ2-1; CDR3 length: 13; V gene: TRBV7-9; D gene: -
CDR3 DNA: TGTGCCAGCAGCCAAGGGGGGGGGAACGAGCAGTTCTTC; CDR3 protein: CASSQGGGNEQFF; clone size: -; J gene: TRBJ2-1; CDR3 length: 13; V gene: TRBV14; D gene: TRBD2
CDR3 DNA: TGTGCCAGCAGCTCGGTCGGACAGGGAACCCCGGAGACCCAGTACTTC; CDR3 protein: CASSSVGQGTPETQYF; clone size: -; J gene: TRBJ2-5; CDR3 length: 16; V gene: TRBV5-4; D gene: TRBD1
CDR3 DNA: TGTGCCAGCTCATCACGACCCGGACAGGGGAGTCAGCCCCAGCATTTT; CDR3 protein: CASSSRPGQGSQPQHF; clone size: few; J gene: TRBJ1-5; CDR3 length: 16; V gene: TRBV18; D gene: TRBD1
CDR3 DNA: TGTGCCAGCAGTCCAATAGGGACTAGCGGGGGGCGCACAGATACGCAGTATTTT; CDR3 protein: CASSPIGTSGGRTDTQYF; clone size: -; J gene: TRBJ2-3; CDR3 length: 18; V gene: TRBV28; D gene: TRBD2
CDR3 DNA: TGTGCCTGGAGTGAACAAGCTGGAAACACCATATATTTT; CDR3 protein: CAWSEQAGNTIYF; clone size: -; J gene: TRBJ1-3; CDR3 length: 13; V gene: TRBV30; D gene: -
CDR3 DNA: TGTGCCAGCAGCCAAACAGGGGGGGACACCATATATTTT; CDR3 protein: CASSQTGGDTIYF; clone size: few; J gene: TRBJ1-3; CDR3 length: 13; V gene: TRBV7-3; D gene: TRBD1
CDR3 DNA: TGTGCCACCGAAGCTTGGGGGACTGGAGAAAAACTGTTTTTT; CDR3 protein: CATEAWGTGEKLFF; clone size: many; J gene: TRBJ1-4; CDR3 length: 14; V gene: TRBV2; D gene: -
CDR3 DNA: TGTGCCAGTAGTCTTGGGGACAGGGGGCTTACAGATACGCAGTATTTT; CDR3 protein: CASSLGDRGLTDTQYF; clone size: -; J gene: TRBJ2-3; CDR3 length: 16; V gene: TRBV19; D gene: TRBD1
CDR3 DNA: TGTGCCAGCAGTGAGCGTAGGGAAAAACTGTTTTTT; CDR3 protein: CASSERREKLFF; clone size: -; J gene: TRBJ1-4; CDR3 length: 12; V gene: TRBV27; D gene: -
CDR3 DNA: TGCGCCAGCGGAAATCCGGGTCCCCCAGGGGACAATGAGCAGTTCTTC; CDR3 protein: CASGNPGPPGDNEQFF; clone size: -; J gene: TRBJ2-1; CDR3 length: 16; V gene: TRBV4-1; D gene: -
CDR3 DNA: TGTGCCAGCAGTACTCACCTGACTAGCGGGGGAGGGGATACGCAGTATTTT; CDR3 protein: CASSTHLTSGGGDTQYF; clone size: -; J gene: TRBJ2-3; CDR3 length: 17; V gene: TRBV28; D gene: TRBD2
CDR3 DNA: TGTGCCACCAGTGATTCTTCTTGGGCAAATGAGCAGTTCTTC; CDR3 protein: CATSDSSWANEQFF; clone size: -; J gene: TRBJ2-1; CDR3 length: 14; V gene: TRBV24-1; D gene: -
CDR3 DNA: TGTGCCAGCCGACAGGGTGCAAGGGAAAAACTGTTTTTT; CDR3 protein: CASRQGAREKLFF; clone size: -; J gene: TRBJ1-4; CDR3 length: 13; V gene: TRBV2; D gene: TRBD1
CDR3 DNA: TGTGCCAGCAGCGTGCTAGCGGGCCAAGAGACCCAGTACTTC; CDR3 protein: CASSVLAGQETQYF; clone size: -; J gene: TRBJ2-5; CDR3 length: 14; V gene: TRBV9; D gene: TRBD2
CDR3 DNA: TGTGCCAGCAGCCGGGGGGTGGGACCGGCAGGCGATGGCTACACCTTC; CDR3 protein: CASSRGVGPAGDGYTF; clone size: -; J gene: TRBJ1-2; CDR3 length: 16; V gene: TRBV28; D gene: -
CDR3 DNA: TGTGCCAGCTCCCCCCCCTCACAGGCCCAAAACATTCAGTACTTC; CDR3 protein: CASSPPSQAQNIQYF; clone size: -; J gene: TRBJ2-4; CDR3 length: 15; V gene: TRBV18; D gene: -
CDR3 DNA: TGTGCCAGCAGCGCTCAGCGGGGACAGGGGTCCGGCTACACCTTC; CDR3 protein: CASSAQRGQGSGYTF; clone size: -; J gene: TRBJ1-2; CDR3 length: 15; V gene: TRBV9; D gene: TRBD1
CDR3 DNA: TGTGCCAGCAGCCGGACAGGTCAAGAGACCCAGTACTTC; CDR3 protein: CASSRTGQETQYF; clone size: few; J gene: TRBJ2-5; CDR3 length: 13; V gene: TRBV12-3/TRBV12-4; D gene: TRBD1
CDR3 DNA: TGTGCTAGTGGTACTCCCGACCGACAGGAGTTGGCTTTCTTT; CDR3 protein: CASGTPDRQELAFF; clone size: few; J gene: TRBJ1-1; CDR3 length: 14; V gene: TRBV12-5; D gene: -